The clone carrying this TCR beta chain came up a few times. What it binds is unknown. TCRdb used MiXCR to reprocess the 5' RACE reads, holding one entry per CDR3 protein. The sample has some 96,000 distinct CDR3 sequences; 14% to 15% are singletons. The sample originates from a study of early T cells in non-severe SARS-CoV-2 infection. Across the whole study: With bulk RNA from unsorted whole blood as input, sequencing yielded unpaired chains.

The germline V gene has CDR1 SGHDT and CDR2 YYEEEE. The CDR3 loop spans 14 amino acids. V lost 7 bases and J lost 1, with 14 bases in between. Study-level findings and limits: Anti-spike CD8 responses were favored by VDJdb matching, which missed private and CD4 specificities.

The sequenced sample was whole blood. The sequence was obtained from an adult who was a healthcare worker with PCR-confirmed SARS-CoV-2 infection or an uninfected control (not recorded which). V gene TRBV5-6 combines with J gene TRBJ1-1; no firm D call. DNA for the CDR3: TGTGCCAGCGCCCCTCTAACGGAGAACACTGAAGCTTTCTTT. This translates into CASAPLTENTEAFF.